One sample yielded the 19 T cell receptor beta chains listed below, sequenced in a study of control samples from healthy donors and cancer patients. Sequencing used immunoSEQ multiplex PCR; TCRdb keeps in-frame clones, though not all of them. The table lists 150,000 or so clones, about 90% of them singletons, with 0.65% to 0.85% in the top ten. The sample comprised blood. These receptors were taken from a woman aged 25 to 39 in good health.

The chain has TRBV10-3 and TRBJ1-3, with D unresolved. This CDR3 is built from 13 residues. Germline V gives CDR1 ENHRY, CDR2 SYGVKD. The V and J ends lost 9 bases and 2 bases respectively, with 11 bases between them. The CDR3 DNA reads as TGTGCCATTGAGACGGCAGCTGGAAACACCATATATTTT. Translation: CAIETAAGNTIYF.

The chain has TRBV5-4 and TRBJ2-3; D is undetermined. Germline values: CDR1 SGHNT, CDR2 YYREEE (reference sequence). The CDR3 extends over 12 amino acids. V dropped 1 base and J dropped 6 bases, with 6 bases sitting between them. CDR3 loop: CASSLWLDTQYF. The CDR3 nucleotides read TGTGCCAGCAGCTTGTGGTTGGATACGCAGTATTTT.

V usage is TRBV9 and J usage is TRBJ2-1; 10 bases agree with TRBD2. This CDR3 contains 13 residues. V dropped 7 bases and J dropped 3; count of bases not matched to a gene: 1. In germline, CDR1 is SGDLS, CDR2 YYNGEE. The CDR3 bases are TGTGCCAGCTCTAGCGGGAGCTACAATGAGCAGTTCTTC. As protein: CASSSGSYNEQFF.

This rearrangement joins TRBV4-3 to TRBJ1-1, with 7 bases that match TRBD1. V trimming: 1 base; J trimming: 4 bases; junction bases outside the gene matches: 9. Germline values: CDR1 LGHNA, CDR2 YSLEER. The CDR3 totals 16 residues. The CDR3 protein is CASSQVTGQGGTEAFF. The CDR3 bases are TGCGCCAGCAGCCAAGTAACAGGGCAGGGGGGCACTGAAGCTTTCTTT.

V is TRBV6-5 and J is TRBJ1-2, with 8 nucleotides matching TRBD1. V trimming: 6 bases; J trimming: 3 bases; junction bases outside the gene matches: 9. Germline V lookup: CDR1 MNHEY, CDR2 SVGAGI. This CDR3 is built from 15 residues. The CDR3 reads CASSSPGGEDYGYTF. DNA for the CDR3: TGTGCCAGCAGCTCACCAGGGGGCGAGGACTATGGCTACACCTTC.

The rearrangement links TRBV28 to TRBJ2-7; D ambiguous. The germline CDR1 and CDR2 sequences are MDHEN and SYDVKM. V shed 2 bases and J shed 5 bases, with 4 bases lying between them. This CDR3 has 11 residues. Written as DNA, the CDR3 is TGTGCCAGCAGTTTAGCTCACGAGCAGTACTTC. Protein product: CASSLAHEQYF.

The gene calls are TRBV5-6 and TRBJ2-1; D is ambiguous. The V end lost 1 base, the J end lost 2 bases, and 10 bases lay between the germline ends. In germline, CDR1 is SGHDT, CDR2 YYEEEE. This CDR3 spans 15 amino acids. CDR3 region: CASSLIPLAYNEQFF. The CDR3 bases are TGTGCCAGCAGCTTGATACCCCTAGCCTACAATGAGCAGTTCTTC.

This clone was seen just once. At one end, the junction sequence differs from germline, possibly due to a read error. The chain recombines TRBV28 with TRBJ1-4, with TRBD1 as a possible D gene (5 bases). CDR3 size: 12 residues. Germline CDR1 is MDHEN and CDR2 is SYDVKM. The CDR3 bases are TGTGCCAGCAGTTTATGCAAAGGGACGGCTGTTTTT. As protein: CASSLCKGTAVF.

The chain has TRBV19 and TRBJ2-1, with 9 positions matching TRBD1. J lost 4 bases, V lost 4 bases, and 5 bases had no gene match. Germline loops: CDR1 LNHDA, CDR2 SQIVND (reference sequence). This CDR3 spans 15 amino acids. CDR3 DNA sequence: TGTGCCAGTAGTAGAACAGGGGGCCAGTACAATGAGCAGTTCTTC. It translates to CASSRTGGQYNEQFF.

The chain uses TRBV5-1 and TRBJ2-5; D perhaps matches TRBD2 (5 bases). The V gene lost 3 bases and the J gene lost 0 bases, with 15 bases spanning the gap. Germline lookup yields CDR1 SGHRS and CDR2 YFSETQ. The CDR3 has 16 residues. CDR3 coding DNA: TGCGCCAGCAGCTCCCCCCACGGGATGTACCAAGAGACCCAGTACTTC. Translating it yields CASSSPHGMYQETQYF.

V gene TRBV2 combines with J gene TRBJ2-3; D gene unclear. Trimming removed 4 bases from V and 2 bases from J, with 4 bases in between. Germline-derived CDR1 and CDR2 are SNHLY and FYNNEI. This CDR3 contains 12 residues. The CDR3 nucleotides are TGTGCCAGCAGTGGGGTCACAGATACGCAGTATTTT. Its translation: CASSGVTDTQYF.

This clone was found once. The chain links TRBV12-3 or TRBV12-4 to TRBJ2-1; possibly TRBD1 for D (5 bases). Between the trimmed V and J ends, which lost 3 bases and 9 bases, there was a span of 12 bases. The CDR3 is made up of 13 amino acids. This CDR3 is CASSFRREGEQFF. CDR3 in DNA: TGTGCCAGCAGTTTCCGCAGGGAAGGTGAGCAGTTCTTC.

The CDR3 reads CASSLGQGTSYGYTF. CDR3 nucleotide sequence: TGTGCCAGCAGTCTGGGACAGGGGACTTCCTATGGCTACACCTTC. V is TRBV28 and J is TRBJ1-2, with TRBD1 matching over 10 bases. This CDR3 region has 15 residues. Germline CDR1 is MDHEN and CDR2 is SYDVKM. V was pared by 5 bases and J by 4 bases, with 7 bases of the junction left unmatched.

This chain links TRBV9 with TRBJ1-6; no definite D call. V was pared by 3 bases and J by 8 bases, with 12 bases between. The length of the CDR3 is 14 residues. The germline V gene encodes CDR1 SGDLS and CDR2 YYNGEE. CDR3 protein: CASSAPPGHSPLHF. CDR3 in DNA: TGTGCCAGCAGCGCTCCTCCTGGGCATTCACCCCTCCACTTT.

The chain combines TRBV30 with TRBJ1-4; TRBD1 matches 7 bases. Germline V gene lookup returns CDR1 GTSNPN and CDR2 SVGIG (reference sequence). Trimming removed 4 bases from V and 12 bases from J; junction bases left unmatched: 5. The CDR3 length is 11 residues. The CDR3 is CAWTSTGQLFF. For the CDR3, the DNA is TGTGCCTGGACCTCGACAGGGCAACTGTTTTTT. Full variable domain (outside the CDR3, taken from reference TRBV30 and TRBJ1-4): SQTIHQWPATLVQPVGSPLSLECTVEGTSNPNLYWYRQAAGRGLQLLFYSVGIGQISSEVPQNLSASRPQDRQFILSSKKLLLSDSGFYLCAWTSTGQLFFGSGTQLSVL.

The V and J genes are TRBV11-2 and TRBJ1-4; 10 positions match TRBD1. V lost 5 bases and J lost 0; bases outside the gene matches: 3. The CDR3 has 16 amino acids. Germline CDR1 SGHAT, CDR2 FQNNGV. CDR3: CASSRTGGATNEKLFF. The CDR3 DNA is TGTGCCAGCAGCCGGACAGGGGGGGCAACTAATGAAAAACTGTTTTTT. The whole variable domain, filled in from reference TRBV11-2 and TRBJ1-4, reads EAGVAQSPRYKIIEKRQSVAFWCNPISGHATLYWYQQILGQGPKLLIQFQNNGVVDDSQLPKDRFSAERLKGVDSTLKIQPAKLEDSAVYLCASSRTGGATNEKLFFGSGTQLSVL.

The CDR3 spells CASSSAGTRREQYF. CDR3 in DNA: TGCGCCAGCAGCTCAGCCGGGACTAGGCGCGAGCAGTACTTC. The chain has TRBV5-1 and TRBJ2-7, with TRBD2 matching over 8 bases. The CDR3 has 14 amino acids. CDR1 SGHRS and CDR2 YFSETQ come from the germline V gene. Germline trimming cut 3 bases from V and 6 bases from J; bases unmatched to any gene: 8.

J is TRBJ2-5 and V is TRBV28, with TRBD2 matching 10 bases. The CDR3 extends over 18 amino acids. Losses at the gene ends were 6 bases for V and 3 bases for J; bases not matched to a gene: 16. The germline gives CDR1 MDHEN, CDR2 SYDVKM. DNA of the CDR3: TGTGCCAGCAGGCCCCGCAAAGGCAGCGGGAGGGCCGAAGAGACCCAGTACTTC. Protein product: CASRPRKGSGRAEETQYF.

The chain employs TRBV13 and TRBJ2-5; perhaps TRBD1 as D (5 bases). CDR3 length: 14 amino acids. Germline values: CDR1 PRHDT, CDR2 FYEKMQ (reference sequence). V lost 5 bases and J 2 bases, leaving 12 bases between the germline ends. CDR3 nucleotide sequence: TGTGCCAGCAGCCCCCAAGACAGACAAGAGACCCAGTACTTC. Amino acid sequence: CASSPQDRQETQYF.